Described below is a single TCR beta chain sequence and its context. TCRdb used MiXCR to reprocess the 5' RACE reads, holding one entry per CDR3 protein. The sample holds approximately 620,000 distinct CDR3 sequences; less than 10% are singletons and the top ten take roughly 0.9%. These data are taken from a study of identical twins. The CDR3 loop spans 16 amino acids. In germline, CDR1 is LGHDT, CDR2 YNNKEL (reference sequence). Losses at the gene ends were 6 bases for V and 4 bases for J; bases not matched to a gene: 11. The same sample was also used in a study of yellow fever vaccine responses in identical twins.

The chain combines TRBV3-1 with TRBJ2-7, with TRBD2 matching over 11 bases. This sequence was found in a woman between 18 and 30 years old in good health. The sequenced sample consisted of PBMCs. The CDR3 loop reads CASSILAGAPHYEQYF. The CDR3 region has the DNA TGTGCCAGCAGTATACTAGCGGGAGCTCCCCATTACGAGCAGTACTTC.